This passage covers 32 T cell receptor beta chains from one sample sequenced in a study of shared clonotypes between healthy human individuals (dated by TCRdb to between 2020 and 2021). Library preparation employed the immunoSEQ multiplex PCR assay. TCRdb carries this immuneACCESS record with in-frame sequences only. Its versions omit some clonotypes, under half of them owing to an unresolved V gene in the studies checked, with the rest unexplained. The sample table records over a million clones; 70% to 80% of these occur just once. The ten most abundant clones make up under 0.8% of the sample. The sequenced sample was memory CD4+ T cells from PBMCs. The cell subset or site label, read with the paper, signifies: CD45RA-negative fraction. Receptors were obtained from a man aged 18 to 30 in good health. Some clones in this sample may be carry-over from other donors' samples.

The chain employs TRBV6-5 and TRBJ2-5; D possibly uses TRBD1 or TRBD2 (5 bases each). The end of the DNA aligns better with TRBJ2-7, so the J call may be wrong. The CDR3 loop spans 15 amino acids. From germline, CDR1 is MNHEY and CDR2 SVGAGI. The CDR3 nucleotides read TGTGCCAGCAGTTACGATCGGGGCCCCAGCTACGAGCAGTACTTC. As protein: CASSYDRGPSYEQYF.

The gene calls are TRBV5-6 and TRBJ1-1; D call uncertain. Trimming stripped 4 bases from V and 1 base from J, with 5 bases between. Germline assignment: CDR1 SGHDT and CDR2 YYEEEE. The length of the CDR3 is 12 residues. The CDR3 DNA reads as TGTGCCAGCAGCCGTACGAACACTGAAGCTTTCTTT. This translates into CASSRTNTEAFF. Filled out from reference TRBV5-6 and TRBJ1-1, the complete variable domain reads DAGVTQSPTHLIKTRGQQVTLRCSPKSGHDTVSWYQQALGQGPQFIFQYYEEEERQRGNFPDRFSGHQFPNYSSELNVNALLLGDSALYLCASSRTNTEAFFGQGTRLTVV.

This clone was detected once. Other DNA sequences in this sample translate to the same CDR3. The gene calls are TRBV5-1 and TRBJ2-5; 9 positions match TRBD1. Germline V gene lookup returns CDR1 SGHRS and CDR2 YFSETQ. V shed 4 bases and J 4 bases; nucleotides not matched to a gene: 5. The CDR3 has 14 amino acids. CDR3 nucleotides: TGCGCCAGCAGCCTGGCGGGACAGGGAGAGACCCAGTACTTC. It encodes CASSLAGQGETQYF.

This clone is medium-sized within its sample. This same CDR3 is encoded by further DNA sequences in the sample. The rearrangement joins TRBV7-8 to TRBJ2-7; no firm D call. There are 15 residues in the CDR3. The germline V gene has CDR1 SGHVS and CDR2 FQNEAQ. Trimming took off 6 bases at V and 2 bases at J, with 17 bases between the two ends. Here the CDR3 reads CASSFLRYSPYEQYF. The CDR3 DNA sequence: TGTGCCAGCAGTTTCCTCCGCTACTCACCCTACGAGCAGTACTTC.

The chain links TRBV6-6 to TRBJ1-6; 7 bases map to TRBD1. The germline gives CDR1 MNHNY, CDR2 SVGAGI (reference sequence). This CDR3 region has 13 residues. Germline trimming cut 6 bases from V and 10 bases from J; bases unmatched to any gene: 6. The CDR3 region is CASSQGGSSPLHF. In DNA form, the CDR3 reads TGTGCCAGCAGCCAGGGGGGGTCGTCACCCCTCCACTTT.

The chain joins TRBV5-8 to TRBJ2-7; D uncertain. The CDR3 is made up of 17 amino acids. Trimming took off 5 bases at V and 1 base at J, with 22 bases between the two ends. Germline V lookup: CDR1 SGHTS, CDR2 YDEGEE. The CDR3 DNA follows: TGTGCCAGCAGGACGATTGTTATGTGGACCTTGTCCTACGAGCAGTACTTC. Amino acids: CASRTIVMWTLSYEQYF.

The rearrangement uses TRBV7-9 and TRBJ2-4; 7 bases line up with TRBD1. Germline V gene sequence: CDR1 SEHNR, CDR2 FQNEAQ (reference sequence). The CDR3 length is 17 residues. Trimming took 5 bases from V and 6 from J; bases not matched to a gene: 16. The CDR3, as DNA: TGTGCCAGCAGCCCAAGGGACAGCCCATGGGGGAGAAACATTCAGTACTTC. Its translation: CASSPRDSPWGRNIQYF.

The table lists this clone with a few counts. This sequence joins TRBV2 and TRBJ2-1; 15 nucleotides agree with TRBD2. The CDR3 loop spans 15 amino acids. Losses at the gene ends were 4 bases for V and 6 bases for J; bases not matched to a gene: 1. Germline V gene lookup returns CDR1 SNHLY and CDR2 FYNNEI. The CDR3 loop is CASSGTSGRGNEQFF. The DNA for the CDR3 is TGTGCCAGCAGTGGGACTAGCGGGAGGGGCAATGAGCAGTTCTTC.

This clone was counted ten times or more. The V call is TRBV15, the J call TRBJ2-5; D possibly corresponds to TRBD1 (5 bases). Per germline, CDR1 LNHNV and CDR2 YYDKDF (reference sequence). V dropped 5 bases and J dropped 5 bases, with 12 bases sitting between them. The CDR3 spans 13 residues. CDR3 coding DNA: TGTGCCACCAGCCAAGGGGCGTGGGAGACCCAGTACTTC. Translation gives CATSQGAWETQYF.

This clone was seen a few times. The V gene is TRBV2, the J gene TRBJ2-5; TRBD2 aligns across 11 bases. From germline, CDR1 is SNHLY and CDR2 FYNNEI. CDR3 size: 16 residues. After removal of 0 bases from V and 4 bases from J, the junction contained 4 bases not matched to a gene. In nucleotides, the CDR3 is TGTGCCAGCAGTGAAGCGACAGGACTAGCGGGAGAGACCCAGTACTTC. Its translation is CASSEATGLAGETQYF.

This clone appeared a single time. The chain joins TRBV7-2 to TRBJ2-7, with TRBD2 matching over 12 bases. The junction had 7 bases not matched to a gene; V was cut back by 3 bases and J by 4 bases. This CDR3 has 16 residues. Germline lookup yields CDR1 SGHTA and CDR2 FQGNSA. CDR3 amino acids: CASSLSLAGGLYEQYF. The DNA of the CDR3 is TGTGCCAGCAGCTTGTCACTAGCGGGAGGATTGTACGAGCAGTACTTC.

This clone was counted a single time. The chain employs TRBV7-3 and TRBJ2-2, with TRBD1 identical over 7 bases. This CDR3 comprises 16 residues. Trimming removed 5 bases from V and 3 bases from J; junction bases left unmatched: 9. Germline-derived CDR1 and CDR2 are SGHTA and FQGTGA. The CDR3 reads CASSRRTGGDTGELFF. The DNA of the CDR3 is TGTGCCAGCAGCCGGCGGACAGGTGGGGACACCGGGGAGCTGTTTTTT. The complete variable domain, with remaining parts taken from reference TRBV7-3 and TRBJ2-2, reads GAGVSQTPSNKVTEKGKYVELRCDPISGHTALYWYRQSLGQGPEFLIYFQGTGAADDSGLPNDRFFAVRPEGSVSTLKIQRTERGDSAVYLCASSRRTGGDTGELFFGEGSRLTVL.

Only a few counts were recorded for this clone. The V call is TRBV21-1, the J call TRBJ2-7; the table assigns TRBD2, which was not confirmed against the DNA. TRBV21-1 represents a pseudogene. The CDR3 is made up of 16 amino acids. CDR3 sequence (DNA): TGTGCCAGAACGTCTAGCGGGGAGCCTCTTCACTACGAGCAGTACTTC. Its translation is CARTSSGEPLHYEQYF.

This chain uses TRBV4-2 with TRBJ1-4, with unresolved D. The CDR3 is 15 amino acids. Trimming shortened V by 1 base and J by 4 bases, and 10 bases separated the two germline ends. Germline CDR1 is LGHNA and CDR2 is YNFKEQ. The CDR3 bases are TGTGCCAGCAGCCAAGTCGGCAGATATAATGAAAAACTGTTTTTT. Amino acid sequence: CASSQVGRYNEKLFF.

The V gene is TRBV7-3, the J gene TRBJ2-3; D not certain. This CDR3 spans 13 amino acids. The V end was cut by 2 bases, the J end by 3 bases, with 6 bases between. CDR1 is SGHTA, CDR2 FQGTGA, per germline. In DNA, the CDR3 is TGTGCCAGCAGCTTAGAGATAACAGATACGCAGTATTTT. Translating it yields CASSLEITDTQYF.

As concerns this clone: A far larger clone is just one base off, so this is likely a read error. This same CDR3 is encoded by further DNA sequences in the sample. The chain couples TRBV5-1 to TRBJ2-7, with 8 bases aligning to TRBD1. CDR1 SGHRS and CDR2 YFSETQ come from the germline V gene. The CDR3 runs to 15 residues. The V gene end was trimmed by 0 bases and the J gene end by 2 bases; junction bases not matched to a gene: 4. The DNA of the CDR3 is TGCGCCAGCAGCTTGGGCCGGACAGGGACCTACGAGCAGTACTTC. This codes for CASSLGRTGTYEQYF.

The sample holds a few counts of this clone. The chain combines TRBV4-2 with TRBJ2-2; TRBD2 is a possible D gene (5 bases). The CDR3 is 17 amino acids. V was clipped by 4 bases and J by 4 bases, with 19 bases between them. Germline loops: CDR1 LGHNA, CDR2 YNFKEQ. Here the CDR3 reads CASSPTPSRLGTGELFF. CDR3 bases: TGTGCCAGCAGCCCTACTCCTAGCAGGCTGGGCACCGGGGAGCTGTTTTTT.

This clone appeared a few times. The chain employs TRBV6-4 and TRBJ1-2; D may be TRBD1 (6 bases). V dropped 6 bases and J dropped 4 bases, with 15 bases sitting between them. CDR3 length: 14 residues. Per germline, CDR1 MRHNA and CDR2 SNTAGT. The CDR3 DNA is TGTGCCAGCAGCCCGGGGGGCCGGACCTATGGCTACACCTTC. Amino acid sequence: CASSPGGRTYGYTF.

The rearrangement links TRBV28 to TRBJ2-7, with D tentatively TRBD1 (5 bases). Trimming pared 5 bases from V and 4 bases from J, leaving 15 bases between. The V gene's germline CDR1 is MDHEN and CDR2 SYDVKM. The CDR3 length is 14 residues. CDR3: CASSPVGQLYEQYF. The CDR3 nucleotides are TGTGCCAGCAGTCCCGTTGGACAACTGTACGAGCAGTACTTC. Combining the CDR3 with reference TRBV28 and TRBJ2-7 gives the whole variable domain DVKVTQSSRYLVKRTGEKVFLECVQDMDHENMFWYRQDPGLGLRLIYFSYDVKMKEKGDIPEGYSVSREKKERFSLILESASTNQTSMYLCASSPVGQLYEQYFGPGTRLTVT.

V is TRBV18 and J is TRBJ2-3, with unresolved D. CDR1 is KGHSH and CDR2 is LQKENI in the germline V gene. The CDR3 is 15 amino acids. V lost 1 base and J lost 0, with 8 bases in between. This CDR3 is CASSPLQKSTDTQYF. The DNA for the CDR3 is TGTGCCAGCTCACCACTACAGAAGAGCACAGATACGCAGTATTTT.

J is TRBJ2-2 and V is TRBV6-4; D remains unclear. The V and J ends lost 7 bases and 4 bases respectively, with 10 bases between them. Germline assignment: CDR1 MRHNA and CDR2 SNTAGT. The CDR3 has 13 amino acids. CDR3 DNA: TGTGCCAGCATCCCGCAGCCCACCGGGGAGCTGTTTTTT. Its protein product is CASIPQPTGELFF.

The J gene is TRBJ1-4, the V gene TRBV15; possibly TRBD1 for D (5 bases). CDR1 and CDR2 (germline): LNHNV, YYDKDF (reference sequence). This CDR3 has 14 residues. The V and J ends lost 5 bases and 5 bases respectively, with 12 bases between them. The CDR3 loop is CATSLRDGNEKLFF. The CDR3 DNA is TGTGCCACCAGCCTCCGGGACGGGAATGAAAAACTGTTTTTT.

J is TRBJ2-2 and V is TRBV6-5; D may correspond to TRBD1 or TRBD2 (6 bases each). The germline V and J ends were trimmed by 7 bases and 6 bases, with 18 bases remaining between them. Germline V gene sequence: CDR1 MNHEY, CDR2 SVGAGI. The CDR3 is 15 residues long. The CDR3 region is CASTRSRGESGELFF. The CDR3 DNA reads as TGTGCCAGCACGCGGTCGAGGGGGGAATCCGGGGAGCTGTTTTTT.

The rearrangement links TRBV12-5 to TRBJ2-1, with TRBD2 matching over 10 bases. The CDR3 totals 15 residues. Germline trimming cut 5 bases from V and 5 bases from J; bases unmatched to any gene: 6. Germline V gives CDR1 LGHNT, CDR2 FRNRAP. CDR3 in amino acids: CASGIGLAENNEQFF. The DNA for the CDR3 is TGTGCTAGTGGTATCGGACTAGCGGAAAACAATGAGCAGTTCTTC. Full variable domain (rest looked up from reference TRBV12-5 and TRBJ2-1): DARVTQTPRHKVTEMGQEVTMRCQPILGHNTVFWYRQTMMQGLELLAYFRNRAPLDDSGMPKDRFSAEMPDATLATLKIQPSEPRDSAVYFCASGIGLAENNEQFFGPGTRLTVL.

The chain couples TRBV5-1 to TRBJ1-4; possible D gene TRBD1, 5 bases. The CDR3 runs to 16 residues. V was clipped by 0 bases and J by 4 bases, with 13 bases between them. Germline V gene data show CDR1 as SGHRS and CDR2 as YFSETQ. CDR3 residues: CASSLGFQGGNEKLFF. The CDR3 DNA sequence: TGCGCCAGCAGCTTGGGATTCCAGGGCGGTAATGAAAAACTGTTTTTT.

The chain recombines TRBV5-1 with TRBJ1-1; 7 nucleotides line up with TRBD1. The germline gives CDR1 SGHRS, CDR2 YFSETQ. The J segment lost 1 base and the V segment lost 4 bases, leaving 4 bases of the junction unmatched. CDR3 length: 14 residues. In nucleotides, the CDR3 is TGCGCCAGCAGCCTCCGGGACAGGAACACTGAAGCTTTCTTT. Protein product: CASSLRDRNTEAFF.

The rearrangement links TRBV4-2 to TRBJ1-4; TRBD1 matches at 11 bases. This CDR3 is 17 amino acids long. V was pared by 1 base and J by 8 bases, with 9 bases of the junction left unmatched. CDR1 and CDR2 from the germline V gene are LGHNA and YNFKEQ. In DNA, the CDR3 is TGTGCCAGCAGCCAAGGGACGGGACAGGGGGTGGGGGAAAAACTGTTTTTT. It encodes CASSQGTGQGVGEKLFF.

V gene TRBV6-6 combines with J gene TRBJ2-7; 9 bases align to TRBD2. After removal of 2 bases from V and 9 bases from J, the junction contained 5 bases not matched to a gene. The CDR3 contains 13 residues. In germline, CDR1 is MNHNY, CDR2 SVGAGI (reference sequence). This CDR3 reads CASSYNSGSAQYF. The CDR3 DNA follows: TGTGCCAGCAGTTACAATAGCGGGAGTGCGCAGTACTTC.

The chain is built from TRBV4-2 and TRBJ1-3; the D is unclear. In germline, CDR1 is LGHNA, CDR2 YNFKEQ. Trimming removed 0 bases at V and 4 bases at J, with 16 bases between. The CDR3 has 17 residues. For the CDR3, the DNA is TGTGCCAGCAGCCAAGATCGCGGCGGCCTGACCGGAAACACCATATATTTT. This codes for CASSQDRGGLTGNTIYF.

CDR3 coding DNA: TGTGCCAGCAGTTTACGAATAGCGACATCTTACTACGAGCAGTACTTC. Protein: CASSLRIATSYYEQYF. This chain joins TRBV28 and TRBJ2-7, with D possibly being TRBD2 (5 bases). Trimming removed 2 bases at V and 3 bases at J, with 17 bases between. The CDR3 extends over 16 amino acids. CDR1 MDHEN and CDR2 SYDVKM come from the germline V gene.

The chain couples TRBV19 to TRBJ2-7; no clear D. There are 13 residues in the CDR3. Germline V gene sequence: CDR1 LNHDA, CDR2 SQIVND (reference sequence). With 5 bases removed from V and 2 bases from J, the gap between germline ends came to 10 bases. CDR3 in DNA: TGTGCCAGTAGTTTGGCTGTTACCTACGAGCAGTACTTC. Translating gives CASSLAVTYEQYF.

The chain couples TRBV5-8 to TRBJ2-1, with D possibly TRBD2 on 6 matching bases. Germline V CDR1 and CDR2: SGHTS, YDEGEE. V was shortened by 4 bases and J by 4 bases, with 15 bases between the two germline ends. The CDR3 consists of 15 residues. CDR3 sequence: CASSRRIAAYNEQFF. DNA for the CDR3: TGTGCCAGCAGCCGCCGAATAGCGGCATACAATGAGCAGTTCTTC.